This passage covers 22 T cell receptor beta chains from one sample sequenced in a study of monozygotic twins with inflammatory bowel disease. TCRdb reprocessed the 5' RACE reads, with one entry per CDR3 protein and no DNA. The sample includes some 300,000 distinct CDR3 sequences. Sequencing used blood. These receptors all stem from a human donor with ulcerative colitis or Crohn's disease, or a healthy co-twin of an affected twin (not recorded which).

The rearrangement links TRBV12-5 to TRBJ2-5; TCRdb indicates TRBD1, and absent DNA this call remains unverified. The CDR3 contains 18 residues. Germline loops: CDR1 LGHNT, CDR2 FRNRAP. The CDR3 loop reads CASGLTSGAVSNQETQYF.

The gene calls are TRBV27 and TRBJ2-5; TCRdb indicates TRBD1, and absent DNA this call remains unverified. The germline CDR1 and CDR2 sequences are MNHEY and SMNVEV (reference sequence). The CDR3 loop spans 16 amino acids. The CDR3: CASKFRGQGGRETQYF.

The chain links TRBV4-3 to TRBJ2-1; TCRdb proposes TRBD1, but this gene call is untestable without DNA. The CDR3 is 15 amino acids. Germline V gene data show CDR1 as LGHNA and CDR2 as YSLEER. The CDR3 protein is CASSQARGPEYEQFF.

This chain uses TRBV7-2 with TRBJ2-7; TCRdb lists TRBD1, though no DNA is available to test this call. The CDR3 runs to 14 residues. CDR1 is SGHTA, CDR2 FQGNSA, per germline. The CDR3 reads CASSLRLGEYEQYF.

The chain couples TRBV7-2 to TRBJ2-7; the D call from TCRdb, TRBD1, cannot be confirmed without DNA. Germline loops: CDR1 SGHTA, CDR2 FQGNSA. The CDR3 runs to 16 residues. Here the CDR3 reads CASSTGAGTGYYEQYF.

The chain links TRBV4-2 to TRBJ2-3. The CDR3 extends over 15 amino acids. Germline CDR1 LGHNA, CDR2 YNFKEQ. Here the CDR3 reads CASSPSNWGGDTQYF.

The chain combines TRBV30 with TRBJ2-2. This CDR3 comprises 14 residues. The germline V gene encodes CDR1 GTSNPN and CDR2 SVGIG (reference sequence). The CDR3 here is CACPSYANTGELFF.

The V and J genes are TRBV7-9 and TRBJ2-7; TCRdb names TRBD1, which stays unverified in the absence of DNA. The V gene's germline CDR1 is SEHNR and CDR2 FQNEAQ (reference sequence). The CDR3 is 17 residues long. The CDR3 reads CASSPPRGSVEWYEQYF.

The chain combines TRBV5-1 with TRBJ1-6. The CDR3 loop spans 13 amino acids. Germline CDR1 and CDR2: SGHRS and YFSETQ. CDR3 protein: CASSLETSSVLHF.

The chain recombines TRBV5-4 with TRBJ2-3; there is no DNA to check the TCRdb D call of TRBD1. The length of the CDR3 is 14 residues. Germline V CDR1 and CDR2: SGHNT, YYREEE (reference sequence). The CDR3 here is CASSLRGPTDTQYF.

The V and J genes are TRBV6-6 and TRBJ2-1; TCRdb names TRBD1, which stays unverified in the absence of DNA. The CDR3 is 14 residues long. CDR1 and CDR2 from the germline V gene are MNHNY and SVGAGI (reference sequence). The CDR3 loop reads CASSYRGLYNEQFF.

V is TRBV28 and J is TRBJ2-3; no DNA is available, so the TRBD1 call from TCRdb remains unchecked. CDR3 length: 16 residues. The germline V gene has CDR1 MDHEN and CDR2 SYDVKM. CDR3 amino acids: CASSPSGADSTDTQYF.

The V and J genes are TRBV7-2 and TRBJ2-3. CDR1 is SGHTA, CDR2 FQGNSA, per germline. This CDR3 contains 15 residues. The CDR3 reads CASSLDSGATDTQYF.

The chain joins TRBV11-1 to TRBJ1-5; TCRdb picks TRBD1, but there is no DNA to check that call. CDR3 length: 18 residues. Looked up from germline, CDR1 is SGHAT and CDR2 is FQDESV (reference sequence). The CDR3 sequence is CASSFQTGGFRSNQPQHF.

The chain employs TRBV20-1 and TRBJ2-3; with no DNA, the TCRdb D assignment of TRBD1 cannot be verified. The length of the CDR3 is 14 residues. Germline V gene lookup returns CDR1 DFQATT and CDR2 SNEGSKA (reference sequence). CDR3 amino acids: CSARAGAITDTQYF.

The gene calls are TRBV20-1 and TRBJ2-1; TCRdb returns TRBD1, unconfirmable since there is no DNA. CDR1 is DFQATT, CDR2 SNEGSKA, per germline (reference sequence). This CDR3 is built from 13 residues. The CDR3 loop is CSARGDNYNEQFF.

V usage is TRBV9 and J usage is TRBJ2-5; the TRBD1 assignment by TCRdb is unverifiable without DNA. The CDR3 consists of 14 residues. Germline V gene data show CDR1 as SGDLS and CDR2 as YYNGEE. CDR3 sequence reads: CASSVAGGGETQYF.

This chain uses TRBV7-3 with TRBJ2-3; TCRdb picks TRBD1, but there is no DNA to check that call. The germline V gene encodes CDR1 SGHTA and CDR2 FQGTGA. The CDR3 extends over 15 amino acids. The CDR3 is CASSFGTGFLDTQYF.

The CDR3 sequence is CASSSPLARDTQYF. The V and J genes are TRBV12-3 or TRBV12-4 and TRBJ2-3; TCRdb picks TRBD1, but there is no DNA to check that call. The CDR3 length is 14 residues.

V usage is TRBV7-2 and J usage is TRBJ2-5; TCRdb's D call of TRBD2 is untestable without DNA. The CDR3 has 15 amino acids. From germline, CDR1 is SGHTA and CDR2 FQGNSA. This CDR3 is CASSLDRAGVETQYF.

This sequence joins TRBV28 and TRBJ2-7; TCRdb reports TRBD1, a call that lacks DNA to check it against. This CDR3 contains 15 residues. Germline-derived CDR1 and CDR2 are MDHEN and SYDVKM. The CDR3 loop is CASSTLWQDLHEQYF.

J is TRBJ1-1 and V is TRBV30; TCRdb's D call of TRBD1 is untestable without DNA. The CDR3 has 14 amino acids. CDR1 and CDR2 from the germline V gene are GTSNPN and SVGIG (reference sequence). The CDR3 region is CACRGRGRNTEAFF.